These T cell receptor beta chains were read from a single sample in a study of T-cell memory formation after mild COVID-19. TCRdb called the 5' RACE reads again in MiXCR, with one record for every CDR3 protein. The table lists around 450,000 distinct CDR3 sequences, roughly a quarter of them singletons, with roughly 8.9% in the top ten. Sequencing input: PBMCs or a T cell subset sorted from them (not recorded which). The receptors were sampled from an adult woman who had mild COVID-19 (a few samples of this study predate the infection). Cell type and time point are not known. CDR3s include the opening cysteine and the closing phenylalanine or tryptophan. The D gene is left open where the match is weak. The listing skips clone size in some rows; elsewhere it reads once, few, many or a size class.

clone size	J gene	D gene	V gene	CDR3 protein	CDR3 DNA
-	TRBJ1-1	-	TRBV5-1	CASSPSGRSKNTEAFF	TGCGCCAGCAGCCCGAGCGGACGGAGCAAGAACACTGAAGCTTTCTTT
-	TRBJ2-3	TRBD2	TRBV5-1	CASTLSGRWDTQYF	TGCGCCAGCACCCTTAGCGGGAGGTGGGATACGCAGTATTTT
many	TRBJ2-3	-	TRBV15	CATSREGGNTDTQYF	TGTGCCACCAGCAGAGAAGGGGGGAACACAGATACGCAGTATTTT
few	TRBJ2-7	TRBD1	TRBV12-3/TRBV12-4	CASSWDSNYEQYF	TGTGCCAGCAGTTGGGACAGCAACTACGAGCAGTACTTC
-	TRBJ2-1	TRBD1	TRBV5-1	CASSLWTGGTNEQFF	TGCGCCAGCAGCTTGTGGACAGGGGGCACGAATGAGCAGTTCTTC
-	TRBJ1-1	-	TRBV20-1	CSARAPGRATAEAFF	TGCAGTGCTAGGGCCCCGGGGAGGGCTACCGCTGAAGCTTTCTTT
few	TRBJ2-1	TRBD2	TRBV25-1	CASLSGRPSSYNEQFF	TGTGCCAGTCTCAGCGGGAGGCCGAGCTCCTACAATGAGCAGTTCTTC
-	TRBJ2-5	-	TRBV20-1	CSARDWGMETQYF	TGCAGTGCTAGAGATTGGGGGATGGAGACCCAGTACTTC
few	TRBJ2-1	TRBD1	TRBV4-1	CASTGTGGYNEQFF	TGCGCCAGCACCGGGACAGGGGGTTACAATGAGCAGTTCTTC
few	TRBJ2-2	TRBD2	TRBV4-2	CASSQVASGRSGELFF	TGTGCCAGCAGCCAAGTTGCTAGCGGGAGGAGCGGGGAGCTGTTTTTT
few	TRBJ2-7	TRBD2	TRBV14	CASSPLAGGVNEQYF	TGTGCCAGCAGCCCATTAGCGGGAGGAGTGAACGAGCAGTACTTC
-	TRBJ2-7	-	TRBV11-1	CASSLGRTTSYEQYF	TGTGCCAGCAGCTTGGGACGGACCACGTCCTACGAGCAGTACTTC
-	TRBJ1-1	-	TRBV7-9	CASSPGPENTEAFF	TGTGCCAGCAGCCCAGGCCCGGAGAACACTGAAGCTTTCTTT
-	TRBJ2-7	-	TRBV21-1	CASIESEVRASSYEQYF	TGTGCCAGCATCGAAAGTGAGGTGAGGGCCAGCTCCTACGAGCAGTACTTC
-	TRBJ1-1	-	TRBV2	CASRETTGVGRDTEAFF	TGTGCCAGCAGGGAAACGACGGGGGTCGGGAGGGACACTGAAGCTTTCTTT
few	TRBJ2-1	-	TRBV30	CAWKENPANEQFF	TGTGCCTGGAAGGAGAACCCAGCAAATGAGCAGTTCTTC
many	TRBJ2-7	TRBD1	TRBV29-1	CSVGDREYEQYF	TGCAGCGTTGGAGACAGGGAGTACGAGCAGTACTTC
-	TRBJ2-2	-	TRBV6-5	CASRIQGNGELIF	TGTGCCAGCAGAATACAGGGAAACGGGGAGCTGATTTTT
-	TRBJ2-7	-	TRBV15	CATSRDAGYEQYF	TGTGCCACCAGCAGAGACGCCGGTTACGAGCAGTACTTC
few	TRBJ2-7	-	TRBV18	CASSPTTGSYEQYF	TGTGCCAGCTCACCAACGACAGGTTCCTACGAGCAGTACTTC
-	TRBJ2-7	-	TRBV18	CASSPLGGRDEQYF	TGTGCCAGCTCACCACTCGGGGGCAGGGACGAGCAGTACTTC
few	TRBJ2-4	TRBD1	TRBV14	CASSAPGQGAREYF	TGTGCCAGCAGCGCTCCGGGACAGGGTGCCAGGGAGTACTTC
-	TRBJ1-5	-	TRBV4-1	CASSHETVGVFSNQPQHF	TGCGCCAGCAGCCACGAAACAGTCGGGGTTTTTAGCAATCAGCCCCAGCATTTT
-	TRBJ2-7	TRBD2	TRBV5-4	CASSFLLAGDAREQYF	TGTGCCAGCAGCTTTTTGCTAGCGGGGGACGCGCGAGAGCAGTACTTC
few	TRBJ1-2	-	TRBV29-1	CSVESPGPLGYTF	TGCAGCGTTGAATCCCCAGGGCCCCTCGGCTACACCTTC
many	TRBJ2-1	TRBD2	TRBV29-1	CSVVNQGRDHNEQFF	TGCAGCGTTGTGAATCAAGGGAGGGACCACAATGAGCAGTTCTTC
-	TRBJ1-2	-	TRBV7-8	CASSHRLTNYGYTF	TGTGCCAGCAGCCACCGATTAACTAACTATGGCTACACCTTC
-	TRBJ1-2	TRBD1	TRBV20-1	CSASEDRGDGYTF	TGCAGTGCTAGCGAGGACAGGGGAGACGGCTACACCTTC
-	TRBJ2-3	-	TRBV11-2	CASSLWQILRSTDTQYF	TGTGCCAGCAGCTTGTGGCAGATCCTTCGTAGCACAGATACGCAGTATTTT
-	TRBJ2-5	TRBD2	TRBV12-3/TRBV12-4	CASSPGTTFPQYF	TGTGCCAGCAGCCCCGGGACTACCTTCCCCCAGTACTTC
-	TRBJ1-1	TRBD1	TRBV7-2	CASSLTTGGNTEAFF	TGTGCCAGCAGCTTAACGACAGGGGGGAACACTGAAGCTTTCTTT
-	TRBJ2-2	-	TRBV29-1	CSVVGITNTGELFF	TGCAGCGTTGTCGGGATAACGAACACCGGGGAGCTGTTTTTT
many	TRBJ1-5	-	TRBV5-1	CASSLGPGNQPQHF	TGCGCCAGCAGCTTGGGGCCGGGTAATCAGCCCCAGCATTTT
-	TRBJ2-1	TRBD1	TRBV7-2	CASILTGRPDNEQFF	TGTGCCAGCATCCTGACAGGGCGTCCTGACAATGAGCAGTTCTTC
-	TRBJ2-7	-	TRBV21-1	CASSKQRNGRPSSYEQYF	TGTGCCAGCAGCAAACAAAGGAACGGGAGGCCTAGCTCCTACGAGCAGTACTTC
few	TRBJ1-1	-	TRBV5-4	CASSFHSEAFF	TGTGCCAGCAGCTTTCACAGTGAAGCTTTCTTT
-	TRBJ1-2	-	TRBV12-3/TRBV12-4	CASTQNNQGFNYGYTF	TGTGCCAGCACTCAAAACAACCAGGGTTTTAACTATGGCTACACCTTC
once	TRBJ1-1	-	TRBV7-2	CASSLRQTGAAFF	TGTGCCAGCAGCCTCCGACAGACCGGCGCGGCTTTCTTT
-	TRBJ2-5	-	TRBV6-6	CASSYSGPNQETQYF	TGTGCCAGCAGTTACTCGGGGCCCAATCAAGAGACCCAGTACTTC
few	TRBJ2-1	-	TRBV9	CASGLADLQFF	TGTGCCAGCGGGTTAGCGGACCTACAGTTCTTC
-	TRBJ2-3	-	TRBV20-1	CSARKPGDTQYF	TGCAGTGCTAGAAAGCCCGGAGATACGCAGTATTTT
-	TRBJ1-3	-	TRBV9	CASRFSGNTIYF	TGTGCCAGCCGATTCTCTGGAAACACCATATATTTT
few	TRBJ2-3	TRBD2	TRBV7-2	CASSTGLADTDTQYF	TGTGCCAGCAGCACGGGACTAGCTGACACAGATACGCAGTATTTT
few	TRBJ1-2	TRBD1	TRBV5-6	CASSWGQAPRSGYTF	TGTGCCAGCAGCTGGGGACAGGCGCCCCGGAGTGGCTACACCTTC
-	TRBJ2-7	TRBD1	TRBV4-2	CASSHAGQGFSYEQYF	TGTGCCAGCAGCCATGCAGGACAGGGGTTCTCCTACGAGCAGTACTTC
-	TRBJ2-5	TRBD1	TRBV6-5	CASSYSTGGFGETQYF	TGTGCCAGCAGTTACTCGACAGGGGGCTTTGGGGAGACCCAGTACTTC
few	TRBJ2-3	-	TRBV18	CASSPPTGRGTDTQYF	TGTGCCAGCTCACCACCGACCGGAAGGGGCACAGATACGCAGTATTTT
few	TRBJ1-1	-	TRBV12-3/TRBV12-4	CASSLFENTEAFF	TGTGCCAGCAGTTTGTTTGAGAACACTGAAGCTTTCTTT
few	TRBJ1-2	TRBD1	TRBV27	CASSPVSGTAYGYTF	TGTGCCAGCAGTCCCGTATCCGGGACAGCCTATGGCTACACCTTC
-	TRBJ1-1	-	TRBV19	CASRTGPNTEAFF	TGTGCCAGTAGAACGGGGCCGAACACTGAAGCTTTCTTT
-	TRBJ2-7	TRBD2	TRBV6-2/TRBV6-3	CASRPSSGPSYEQYF	TGTGCCAGCAGACCCTCTAGCGGACCCTCCTACGAGCAGTACTTC
few	TRBJ2-1	TRBD1	TRBV7-9	CASSGTGISGEQFF	TGTGCCAGCAGCGGGACAGGGATTAGTGGTGAGCAGTTCTTC
few	TRBJ1-6	-	TRBV5-1	CASSLSPRSNSPLHF	TGCGCCAGCAGCTTGAGCCCAAGGTCTAATTCACCCCTCCACTTT